Each of the 8 T cell receptor beta chains below was sequenced from the same sample in a study of shared clonotypes between healthy human individuals (dated by TCRdb to about 2020). Library construction relied on the immunoSEQ multiplex PCR assay. What TCRdb holds here is the immuneACCESS table cut down to in-frame rearrangements. Part of the clones is not present; checked against another copy, under half of the missing clones reflect an unresolved V gene, and the others are unexplained. The sample table contains 2 million to 2.5 million clones; only one count was recorded for about 94% of them. Clones ranked in the top ten supply 0.1% to 0.15% of the sample. Sequenced: naive CD4+ T cells sorted from blood. What the cell subset or site label conveys for this sample: CD45RA+ positively selected. Source of these receptors: a man younger than 35 in good health.

The chain carries TRBV2 and TRBJ2-1; D ambiguous. This CDR3 contains 14 residues. Germline CDR1 is SNHLY and CDR2 is FYNNEI. Trimming removed 7 bases from V and 3 bases from J, with 13 bases in between. The CDR3 bases are TGTGCCAGCAAGTGGGGAACCGTCTACAATGAGCAGTTCTTC. Protein: CASKWGTVYNEQFF.

This clone was found once. The rearrangement links TRBV6-5 to TRBJ2-7; D is tentatively TRBD1 or TRBD2 (7 bases each). With 6 bases removed from V and 5 bases from J, the gap between germline ends came to 14 bases. This CDR3 comprises 13 residues. Per germline, CDR1 MNHEY and CDR2 SVGAGI. CDR3 DNA sequence: TGTGCCAGCAGACCAGGGGGGGTCGACGAGCAGTACTTC. Translating it yields CASRPGGVDEQYF.

V usage is TRBV30 and J usage is TRBJ1-6; no reliable D call. Germline lookup yields CDR1 GTSNPN and CDR2 SVGIG (reference sequence). This CDR3 has 16 amino acids. The germline V and J ends were trimmed by 0 bases and 8 bases, with 17 bases remaining between them. As DNA, the CDR3 is TGTGCCTGGAGTGTATTGCCTGAAGGGTCAGATTCACCCCTCCACTTT. Amino acid sequence: CAWSVLPEGSDSPLHF.

This clone was detected once. This sequence joins TRBV5-1 and TRBJ1-1, with 9 bases matching TRBD1. This CDR3 region has 16 residues. V was pared by 1 base and J by 0 bases, with 4 bases of the junction left unmatched. Germline V gives CDR1 SGHRS, CDR2 YFSETQ. CDR3 nucleotides: TGCGCCAGCAGCTTGCTAAGGACAGGGGTGAACACTGAAGCTTTCTTT. Residues: CASSLLRTGVNTEAFF.

The chain joins TRBV4-1 to TRBJ1-1; D is perhaps TRBD1 (6 bases). V was clipped by 7 bases and J by 2 bases, with 20 bases between them. Germline assignment: CDR1 MGHRA and CDR2 YSYEKL. The CDR3 length is 16 residues. The CDR3 spells CASMKMGGAFNTEAFF. The CDR3 region has the DNA TGCGCCAGCATGAAGATGGGGGGGGCCTTTAACACTGAAGCTTTCTTT.

This clone was seen a single time. The V gene is TRBV11-2, the J gene TRBJ1-1; TRBD1 is a possible D gene (5 bases). The germline V and J ends were trimmed by 1 base and 6 bases, with 15 bases remaining between them. The length of the CDR3 is 15 residues. Germline values: CDR1 SGHAT, CDR2 FQNNGV. CDR3 sequence (DNA): TGTGCCAGCAGCTTAGGCTTCGGGGGAGACGCTGAAGCTTTCTTT. Its protein product is CASSLGFGGDAEAFF.

V is TRBV11-2 and J is TRBJ2-2; D is undetermined. Germline V gene sequence: CDR1 SGHAT, CDR2 FQNNGV. Trimming stripped 0 bases from V and 1 base from J, with 9 bases between. The CDR3 runs 16 residues. The CDR3 here is CASSLEGRKNTGELFF. The CDR3, as DNA: TGTGCCAGCAGCTTAGAAGGCAGGAAGAACACCGGGGAGCTGTTTTTT. Filled out from reference TRBV11-2 and TRBJ2-2, the complete variable domain reads EAGVAQSPRYKIIEKRQSVAFWCNPISGHATLYWYQQILGQGPKLLIQFQNNGVVDDSQLPKDRFSAERLKGVDSTLKIQPAKLEDSAVYLCASSLEGRKNTGELFFGEGSRLTVL.

The chain carries TRBV12-5 and TRBJ1-2; 7 nucleotides line up with TRBD1. The CDR3 loop spans 14 amino acids. After removal of 1 base from V and 3 bases from J, the junction contained 2 bases not matched to a gene. The germline V gene encodes CDR1 LGHNT and CDR2 FRNRAP. CDR3 nucleotides: TGTGCTAGTGGTTTGGACAGGGGCTACTATGGCTACACCTTC. Amino acid sequence: CASGLDRGYYGYTF.